The present TCR beta chain was sequenced within a study of T cell changes during pregnancy in multiple sclerosis. The CDR3 contains 12 residues. Germline V gives CDR1 GTSNPN, CDR2 SVGIG (reference sequence). V lost 5 bases and J lost 2, with 7 bases in between. Only in-frame clones appear in the TCRdb table, and some are missing; sequencing was by immunoSEQ multiplex PCR. The sample lists roughly 40,000 clones, 80% to 95% seen once, with about 0.45% in the top ten. The receptor comes from a female donor with multiple sclerosis, enrolled in a pregnancy study. Sequencing used CD4+ T cells from peripheral blood mononuclear cells, obtained in the third trimester of pregnancy. This rearrangement joins TRBV30 to TRBJ1-5; D is unresolved. The CDR3 bases are TGTGCCTGGGACAACGGCAATCAGCCCCAGCATTTT. Protein product: CAWDNGNQPQHF.